These 10 T cell receptor beta chains originate from one sample sequenced in a study of control samples from healthy donors and cancer patients. Sequencing was performed with immunoSEQ multiplex PCR; in TCRdb, only in-frame clones are kept and a portion is missing. The sample contains around 95,000 clones, roughly 84% of which appear only once. Sequencing was done on a sample of blood. The receptors here all came from a woman aged 45-65 years in good health.

The rearrangement joins TRBV19 to TRBJ2-1, with 12 bases matching TRBD2. The germline V gene has CDR1 LNHDA and CDR2 SQIVND (reference sequence). The CDR3 is made up of 14 amino acids. The ends lost 6 bases at V and 9 bases at J; junction bases unmatched: 6. DNA of the CDR3: TGTGCCAGTAGATCTAGCGGGAGGGCCTTTGAGCAGTTCTTC. As protein: CASRSSGRAFEQFF.

V usage is TRBV2 and J usage is TRBJ2-1, with D possibly being TRBD1 (5 bases). Germline V CDR1 and CDR2: SNHLY, FYNNEI. The CDR3 is made up of 16 amino acids. Trimming pared 3 bases from V and 7 bases from J, leaving 19 bases between. In nucleotides, the CDR3 is TGTGCCAGCAGTGAGCTGGACACCCGACCCGAGAATGAGCAGTTCTTC. This gives the protein CASSELDTRPENEQFF.

The chain has TRBV27 and TRBJ2-1; D unclear. Germline V CDR1 and CDR2: MNHEY, SMNVEV (reference sequence). V dropped 5 bases and J dropped 2 bases, with 16 bases sitting between them. This CDR3 contains 16 residues. This chain's CDR3 is CASSLYIISPYNEQFF. CDR3 coding DNA: TGTGCCAGCAGTCTCTACATTATCTCCCCCTACAATGAGCAGTTCTTC.

V usage is TRBV3-1 (or the pseudogene TRBV3-2) and J usage is TRBJ2-4; D unresolved. CDR1 is LGHDT and CDR2 is YNNKEL in the germline V gene (reference sequence). The CDR3 runs to 14 residues. V gave up 0 bases and J gave up 7 bases, with 10 bases separating them. The CDR3 DNA reads as TGTGCCAGCAGCCAAGATGCTAGTGGGAACATTCAGTACTTC. The encoded protein is CASSQDASGNIQYF.

The rearrangement uses TRBV30 and TRBJ2-6; D might be TRBD2 (5 bases). From germline, CDR1 is GTSNPN and CDR2 SVGIG (reference sequence). V was trimmed by 0 bases and J by 5 bases, leaving 14 bases between them. The CDR3 is 16 residues long. The CDR3 coding sequence is TGTGCCTGGAGTGTACTTGAGGGCATCTGGGCCAACGTCCTGACTTTC. Protein: CAWSVLEGIWANVLTF. Variable domain in full (rest from reference TRBV30 and TRBJ2-6): SQTIHQWPATLVQPVGSPLSLECTVEGTSNPNLYWYRQAAGRGLQLLFYSVGIGQISSEVPQNLSASRPQDRQFILSSKKLLLSDSGFYLCAWSVLEGIWANVLTFGAGSRLTVL.

This clone was recorded once. The V call is TRBV15, the J call TRBJ2-5, with 15 bases matching TRBD2. V shed 6 bases, J shed 2 bases, and the junction held 16 bases outside the gene matches. Germline V gene data show CDR1 as LNHNV and CDR2 as YYDKDF (reference sequence). The CDR3 is 20 amino acids. The CDR3 coding sequence is TGTGCCACCAGAGACGTATACGGGACTAGCGGGAGGTCCGGGCAAGAGACCCAGTACTTC. Translated, it gives CATRDVYGTSGRSGQETQYF. Complete variable domain (other parts from reference TRBV15 and TRBJ2-5): DAMVIQNPRYQVTQFGKPVTLSCSQTLNHNVMYWYQQKSSQAPKLLFHYYDKDFNNEADTPDNFQSRRPNTSFCFLDIRSPGLGDTAMYLCATRDVYGTSGRSGQETQYFGPGTRLLVL.

This clone has only a few counts. V gene TRBV6-5 combines with J gene TRBJ2-7; D gene uncertain. The CDR3 is 14 residues long. Trimming removed 10 bases at V and 2 bases at J, with 18 bases between. Germline values: CDR1 MNHEY, CDR2 SVGAGI. The CDR3 is CATRLDARAYEQYV. Here the CDR3 DNA reads TGTGCCACACGGCTAGACGCCAGAGCCTACGAGCAGTACGTC.

V gene TRBV19 combines with J gene TRBJ1-1; perhaps TRBD1 as D (6 bases). The length of the CDR3 is 12 residues. V was pared by 6 bases and J by 3 bases, with 8 bases between. CDR1 is LNHDA, CDR2 SQIVND, per germline (reference sequence). CDR3: CASRTGYTEAFF. CDR3 in DNA: TGTGCCAGTAGAACAGGGTACACTGAAGCTTTCTTT.

The chain joins TRBV29-1 to TRBJ2-7, with 8 bases matching TRBD1. Germline-derived CDR1 and CDR2 are SQVTM and ANQGSEA. The CDR3 covers 14 residues. V gave up 3 bases and J gave up 6 bases; unmatched junction bases: 10. The CDR3 is CSVERGTGQGEQYF. CDR3 sequence (DNA): TGCAGCGTTGAGAGGGGGACAGGTCAAGGCGAGCAGTACTTC.

This sequence joins TRBV6-1 and TRBJ1-4; possible D gene TRBD1, 5 bases. The CDR3 sequence is 16 residues long. The V end was cut by 3 bases, the J end by 0 bases, with 11 bases between. Germline V gene data show CDR1 as MNHNS and CDR2 as SASEGT. CDR3 DNA sequence: TGTGCCAGCAGTGAGGGGCACTGGGCAACTAATGAAAAACTGTTTTTT. This encodes CASSEGHWATNEKLFF.